These 24 T cell receptor beta chains came from one sample sequenced in a study of shared clonotypes between healthy human individuals. Produced via immunoSEQ multiplex PCR; TCRdb's table is partial and in-frame only. The sample lists some 1,100,000 clones; about 84% were seen once. Sequenced input: memory CD4+ T cells from PBMCs. Described subset: CD45RA-negative fraction. These TCRs come from a man aged 18 to 30 in good health. Some clones in this sample may be carry-over from other donors' samples.

The chain links TRBV7-2 to TRBJ2-7; D unclear. V gave up 5 bases and J gave up 2 bases, with 10 bases separating them. CDR3 length: 13 residues. Per the germline V gene, CDR1 is SGHTA and CDR2 is FQGNSA. For the CDR3, the DNA is TGTGCCAGCAGCCCTCCCAGTACCTACGAGCAGTACTTC. This encodes CASSPPSTYEQYF.

The chain couples TRBV4-2 to TRBJ2-1; 7 positions agree with TRBD2. Germline CDR1 and CDR2: LGHNA and YNFKEQ. The trim removed 4 bases at V and 2 bases at J, leaving 23 bases unmatched. The CDR3 covers 21 residues. The CDR3 region is CASSPGVAGYIPEITYNEQFF. The DNA of the CDR3 is TGTGCCAGCAGCCCGGGGGTAGCGGGTTACATCCCTGAAATTACCTACAATGAGCAGTTCTTC.

The sample holds one count of this clone. CDR3 nucleotides: TGTGCCAGCAGCTCCGGGAGGCGGGGGAACTTAGAGACCCAGTACTTC. Its translation: CASSSGRRGNLETQYF. The V gene is TRBV7-7, the J gene TRBJ2-5; 7 bases line up with TRBD2. This CDR3 comprises 16 residues. CDR1 is SSHAT and CDR2 is FNYEAQ in the germline V gene (reference sequence). Trimming took 4 bases from V and 4 from J; bases not matched to a gene: 12.

V and J are TRBV7-2 and TRBJ2-5; 7 nucleotides agree with TRBD1. CDR1 is SGHTA and CDR2 is FQGNSA in the germline V gene. The CDR3 extends over 16 amino acids. V lost 5 bases and J lost 2; bases outside the gene matches: 11. The CDR3 protein is CASSPGPGRGQETQYF. The CDR3 DNA sequence: TGTGCCAGCAGCCCAGGCCCTGGCAGGGGGCAAGAGACCCAGTACTTC.

Points on this clone: Distinct nucleotide sequences in the sample also encode this CDR3. V usage is TRBV28 and J usage is TRBJ1-2; no clear D. V gave up 2 bases and J gave up 4 bases, with 8 bases separating them. Germline CDR1 and CDR2: MDHEN and SYDVKM. The CDR3 covers 13 residues. CDR3 amino acids: CASSLRDGYGYTF. The CDR3 DNA follows: TGTGCCAGCAGTTTAAGAGACGGCTATGGCTACACCTTC.

This chain uses TRBV7-8 with TRBJ1-1; D possibly corresponds to TRBD1 (5 bases). Trimming left V 5 bases short and J 7 bases short, with 8 bases between. Germline assignment: CDR1 SGHVS and CDR2 FQNEAQ. The CDR3 extends over 11 amino acids. DNA for the CDR3: TGTGCCAGCAGCCGGGGGAGTGAAGCTTTCTTT. Residues: CASSRGSEAFF.

V and J are TRBV27 and TRBJ1-5; 7 nucleotides line up with TRBD1. This CDR3 region has 14 residues. Trimming removed 6 bases from V and 3 bases from J; junction bases left unmatched: 5. Germline V gives CDR1 MNHEY, CDR2 SMNVEV (reference sequence). CDR3 region: CASRLTGYNQPQHF. The CDR3 DNA is TGTGCCAGCAGGCTGACAGGGTACAATCAGCCCCAGCATTTT.

This clone was detected only a few times. The chain carries TRBV19 and TRBJ1-2; D is perhaps TRBD1 (5 bases). The CDR3 sequence is 15 residues long. The V end was cut by 5 bases, the J end by 4 bases, with 17 bases between. Germline CDR1 reads LNHDA; CDR2 reads SQIVND (reference sequence). The CDR3: CASSAGTVGGYGYTF. The DNA of the CDR3 is TGTGCCAGTAGTGCCGGGACCGTTGGAGGCTATGGCTACACCTTC.

The chain couples TRBV6-4 to TRBJ1-2; D possibly corresponds to TRBD1 (6 bases). The CDR3 spans 14 residues. Germline loops: CDR1 MRHNA, CDR2 SNTAGT. V lost 3 bases, J lost 8 bases, and 16 bases lay in between. CDR3 protein: CASSEVFRGWGYTF. Written as DNA, the CDR3 is TGTGCCAGCAGTGAAGTGTTCAGGGGCTGGGGCTACACCTTC.

The V call is TRBV7-9, the J call TRBJ1-5, with a possible D match to TRBD1 (5 bases). The V and J ends lost 5 bases and 7 bases respectively, with 15 bases between them. This CDR3 comprises 14 residues. Germline V gene sequence: CDR1 SEHNR, CDR2 FQNEAQ (reference sequence). The CDR3 DNA sequence: TGTGCCAGCAGCCCGCAGGGCTTTCAGCAGCCCCAGCATTTT. Its protein is CASSPQGFQQPQHF.

The rearrangement links TRBV28 to TRBJ1-2, with 7 bases aligning to TRBD1. Germline lookup yields CDR1 MDHEN and CDR2 SYDVKM. J was trimmed by 2 bases and V by 2 bases; bases with no gene match: 8. The CDR3 is 16 amino acids. DNA of the CDR3: TGTGCCAGCAGTTTACTGATTCGGGGACAGAACTATGGCTACACCTTC. This translates into CASSLLIRGQNYGYTF.

CDR3 nucleotide sequence: TGTGCCAGCAGTTTATGGGGCAGGGGTAGCAATCAGCCCCAGCATTTT. This translates into CASSLWGRGSNQPQHF. The chain recombines TRBV27 with TRBJ1-5; maybe TRBD1 (6 bases). Germline V gives CDR1 MNHEY, CDR2 SMNVEV (reference sequence). CDR3 length equals 16 residues. V lost 1 base and J 0 bases, leaving 10 bases between the germline ends.

The V call is TRBV5-1, the J call TRBJ1-3; D ambiguous. The CDR3 loop spans 15 amino acids. Germline values: CDR1 SGHRS, CDR2 YFSETQ. V was pared by 0 bases and J by 2 bases, with 9 bases between. The CDR3 sequence: CASSLDVGTGNTIYF. The CDR3 DNA follows: TGCGCCAGCAGCTTGGATGTGGGGACTGGAAACACCATATATTTT.

This clone appeared a few times. J is TRBJ2-7 and V is TRBV28; 9 nucleotides match TRBD2. Trimming at V came to 4 bases and at J to 2 bases, leaving 9 bases not matched to a gene. This CDR3 region has 16 residues. Germline assignment: CDR1 MDHEN and CDR2 SYDVKM. This CDR3 reads CASSSLWASGTYEQYF. The CDR3 bases are TGTGCCAGCAGTTCTCTGTGGGCTAGCGGGACCTACGAGCAGTACTTC.

The chain is built from TRBV18 and TRBJ1-1, with D possibly being TRBD1 (5 bases). Trimming removed 0 bases at V and 1 base at J, with 12 bases between. The CDR3 has 16 amino acids. Germline V gene data show CDR1 as KGHSH and CDR2 as LQKENI. The CDR3: CASSPPRGTRNTEAFF. The CDR3 region has the DNA TGTGCCAGCTCACCACCCCGGGGGACGAGGAACACTGAAGCTTTCTTT.

The rearrangement joins TRBV9 to TRBJ1-1; D unresolved. There are 15 residues in the CDR3. Germline CDR1 and CDR2: SGDLS and YYNGEE. Deletions cut 0 bases from V and 0 bases from J, with 9 bases between. CDR3 protein: CASSVGGALNTEAFF. The DNA for the CDR3 is TGTGCCAGCAGCGTAGGAGGTGCGTTGAACACTGAAGCTTTCTTT.

The chain employs TRBV5-5 and TRBJ2-7; 7 bases map to TRBD2. The CDR3 has 14 residues. V shed 2 bases, J shed 1 base, and the junction held 3 bases outside the gene matches. Germline V gene lookup returns CDR1 SGHKS and CDR2 YYEKEE (reference sequence). In nucleotides, the CDR3 is TGTGCCAGCAGCTTTGGTAGCGGGTCCTACGAGCAGTACTTC. Its translation is CASSFGSGSYEQYF.

This sequence joins TRBV4-2 and TRBJ1-5; D remains unclear. This CDR3 is built from 17 residues. Trimming removed 0 bases from V and 1 base from J, with 13 bases in between. Germline CDR1 LGHNA, CDR2 YNFKEQ. The CDR3 nucleotides read TGTGCCAGCAGCCAAGATCGTGCGGCGGGGAGCAATCAGCCCCAGCATTTT. Its translation: CASSQDRAAGSNQPQHF.

This chain links TRBV6-5 with TRBJ1-5, with a possible D match to TRBD1 (5 bases). This CDR3 is built from 16 residues. CDR1 and CDR2 from the germline V gene are MNHEY and SVGAGI. Trimming removed 3 bases at V and 5 bases at J, with 17 bases between. This CDR3 is CASSYSGVRADQPQHF. CDR3 nucleotides: TGTGCCAGCAGTTATAGCGGCGTCAGGGCCGATCAGCCCCAGCATTTT.

This rearrangement joins TRBV6-6 to TRBJ1-3; no firm D call. V shed 2 bases and J shed 0 bases, with 5 bases lying between them. The CDR3 extends over 14 amino acids. Germline-derived CDR1 and CDR2 are MNHNY and SVGAGI (reference sequence). The DNA for the CDR3 is TGTGCCAGCAGTTACAGGAGCTCTGGAAACACCATATATTTT. Protein product: CASSYRSSGNTIYF.

This clone was counted between two and nine times. A single base separates this from a much larger clone, so it may be a read error. At the DNA level, this CDR3 is encoded by other sequences in the same sample as well. The rearrangement uses TRBV7-6 and TRBJ2-1; D uncertain. The length of the CDR3 is 11 residues. The germline V gene encodes CDR1 SGHVS and CDR2 FNYEAQ. The germline V and J ends were trimmed by 2 bases and 5 bases, with 1 base remaining between them. CDR3 sequence reads: CASSLNNEQFF. The CDR3 DNA follows: TGTGCCAGCAGCTTAAACAATGAGCAGTTCTTC. The full variable domain, rest sourced from reference TRBV7-6 and TRBJ2-1, is GAGVSQSPRYKVTKRGQDVALRCDPISGHVSLYWYRQALGQGPEFLTYFNYEAQQDKSGLPNDRFSAERPEGSISTLTIQRTEQRDSAMYRCASSLNNEQFFGPGTRLTVL.

The rearrangement uses TRBV30 and TRBJ1-1; D unresolved. From germline, CDR1 is GTSNPN and CDR2 SVGIG (reference sequence). V lost 4 bases and J 1 base, leaving 10 bases between the germline ends. The CDR3 spans 13 residues. The CDR3 region is CAWKATSNTEAFF. The CDR3 nucleotides read TGTGCCTGGAAGGCCACCTCGAACACTGAAGCTTTCTTT.

This clone showed up many times. The chain links TRBV5-6 to TRBJ2-7; 8 bases map to TRBD1. The CDR3 totals 14 residues. CDR1 and CDR2 from the germline V gene are SGHDT and YYEEEE. V shed 4 bases and J 3 bases; nucleotides not matched to a gene: 6. CDR3 in DNA: TGTGCCAGCAGCCCAGGGGGCGCGGACTACGAGCAGTACTTC. It is translated as CASSPGGADYEQYF.

The V call is TRBV11-1, the J call TRBJ2-7; D is ambiguous. Germline CDR1 SGHAT, CDR2 FQDESV (reference sequence). V gave up 1 base and J gave up 5 bases, with 9 bases separating them. This CDR3 has 13 residues. CDR3 sequence: CASSLGQFDEQYF. The CDR3 nucleotides read TGTGCCAGCAGCTTAGGCCAGTTTGACGAGCAGTACTTC. The full variable domain, with the rest looked up from reference TRBV11-1 and TRBJ2-7, is EAEVAQSPRYKITEKSQAVAFWCDPISGHATLYWYRQILGQGPELLVQFQDESVVDDSQLPKDRFSAERLKGVDSTLKIQPAELGDSAMYLCASSLGQFDEQYFGPGTRLTVT.